The clone carrying this TCR beta chain came up many times. Its antigen is still unknown. All patients were untreated before thyroid surgery. These data are taken from a study of metastatic and nonmetastatic thyroid tumors. For the study at large: Repertoires of blood and of tissue (tumor or nodule) from malignant and benign thyroid patients were compared. Broader study findings: For both blood and tumor, malignant thyroid tumors reportedly showed significantly higher TCR beta diversity than benign nodules did.

As handled by the study authors: It was from CDR3 differences across clinicopathological groups that a distant-metastasis classifier for papillary thyroid cancer was built. TCRdb re-analyzed the PCR reads using MiXCR. None of the V and J calls come from the authors' own analysis; TCRdb made them. The table shows about 25,000 clones, with about 20% occurring only once. In germline, CDR1 is ENHRY, CDR2 SYGVKD. Trimming stripped 10 bases from V and 3 bases from J, with 10 bases between. The CDR3 has 13 residues. This rearrangement joins TRBV10-3 to TRBJ1-6, with D perhaps TRBD1 (6 bases). The sequencing sample was made of blood. The source is a male donor with papillary thyroid cancer or a benign thyroid nodule (not recorded which). Some clones in this sample may be carry-over from other donors' samples. DNA for the CDR3: TGTGCCACGACAGGCCTCTATAATTCACCCCTCCACTTT. Protein sequence: CATTGLYNSPLHF.